This TCR beta chain emerged from a study of CD8+ T cells in alopecia areata (dated by TCRdb to 2016 to 2019). A note on the overall study: Treated patients were enrolled in an open-label pilot trial of oral tofacitinib at 5 to 10 mg twice daily for moderate-to-severe alopecia areata. TCRbeta CDR3 regions were amplified by immunoSEQ multiplex PCR using 35 Vbeta forward and 13 Jbeta reverse primers. Biopsies were taken from tofacitinib-treated patients at baseline and again at 4 and 24 weeks into treatment, and several of those patients also had a later scalp biopsy. RNA was obtained with the PAXgene miRNA kit for fixed scalp, the miRNeasy kit for PBMCs, and the RNeasy kit for mouse skin. Scalp clonality was compared among normal scalp (n=4), patchy alopecia areata scalp (n=8), and alopecia totalis/universalis scalp (n=8). In both human patients and the C3H/HeJ mouse model, the study applied high-throughput TCRbeta sequencing to look at T cell clonal expansion in alopecia areata. Patients received tofacitinib for 6 to 18 months and were then followed off drug for 6 months to check for delayed response and recurrence. On the human side, TCRbeta sequencing was run on scalp tissue and on sorted CD4+ and CD8+ peripheral blood T cells from healthy controls and from alopecia areata patients with either patchy or totalis/universalis disease.

The CDR3, from cysteine to phenylalanine, totals 12 residues. The only DNA kept is the CDR3, 36 bases in frame from the first base. The germline V gene yields SGHAT for CDR1 and FQNNGV for CDR2. V and J lose 2 bases and 5 bases, and a span of 6 bases separates them. Study-level results and caveats: Compared with normal scalp, lesional scalp, particularly in alopecia totalis/universalis, had higher clonality and more expanded CD8+ clones, which suggests antigenic drive. Resident alphabeta T cells in normal human skin are also sequenced, complicating scalp TCR repertoire analysis, unlike mouse skin dominated by gammadelta T cells. TCR sequences shared between patients were less clear than in mice, possibly partly because of HLA diversity in the patient population.

From alopecia areata patients, peripheral blood was collected along with lesional scalp punch biopsies. PBMCs were isolated by density centrifugation and stained for CD3, CD4 and CD8, and CD4+ and CD8+ T cells were sorted on a FACSAria. As for this clone: There is no known antigen for this receptor. Base qualities are not recorded, but no much larger clone differs from it by a single base.

Receptor libraries were prepared by the immunoSEQ multiplex PCR assay. RNA was extracted from all samples and reverse transcribed into cDNA as template for TCR sequencing. First-strand cDNA was synthesized with SuperScript III using a 2:1 mix of oligo-dT and random hexamers. A synthetic immune receptor repertoire was used to gauge amplification bias, and whatever bias remained was removed computationally. From the authors' description of their analysis: Raw reads were preprocessed to remove errors, and CDR3 was defined according to IMGT conventions as the region from the conserved cysteine to phenylalanine. Clonality was computed by normalizing Shannon entropy by log2 of the number of productive unique TCRs and subtracting the result from 1. Whether scalp clones were CD4 or CD8 was inferred by matching scalp TCRbeta sequences against CD4 and CD8 repertoires sorted from blood. Imported from immuneACCESS, the table was reduced by TCRdb to in-frame sequences with V and J called. These copies leave out some clones; in studies compared against another copy, an unresolved V gene accounts for under half, and the cause of the remainder is not known. The V and J calls and clone size are taken from that table; D and trimming were inferred from the DNA. This sample holds more than 85,000 clones; under 45% were observed only once. Together, the top ten hold roughly 0.83% of the sample.

The TCR originated in a human donor with alopecia areata. In this chain, TRBV11-2 is recombined with TRBJ2-5, with the identity of the D gene unclear. The sequenced sample was CD4+ T cells sorted from blood. The base sequence is TGTGCCAGCAGCTTACTAGGCGAGACCCAGTACTTC. This yields the protein CASSLLGETQYF.